Listed below are T cell receptor beta chains from one sample, sequenced in a study of cytomegalovirus exposure and HLA in healthy donors. Data came from immunoSEQ multiplex PCR; TCRdb stores just in-frame clones and leaves some out. The sample includes 110,000 to 150,000 clones, 65% to 85% of them seen just once. Sequencing was done on a sample of PBMCs. Receptors originate from a woman aged 35 to 49 in good health and CMV-seropositive. Each CDR3 is given with its conserved first and last residue. D genes are given only for firm matches. Clone size, where shown, is once, few, many, or a class for clones that have expanded.

J gene,V gene,clone size,D gene,CDR3 length,CDR3 DNA,CDR3 protein
TRBJ2-1,TRBV11-2,.,TRBD2,16,TGTGCCAGCAGCCGCTTGACTAGCGGGGGGCCCAATGAGCAGTTCTTC,CASSRLTSGGPNEQFF
TRBJ2-5,TRBV18,.,.,12,TGTGCCAGCTCAACCGGGTCCGAGACCCAGTACTTC,CASSTGSETQYF
TRBJ2-2,TRBV7-9,once,TRBD2,15,TGTGCCAGCAGCCCGGGACTAGCGGGGACCGGGGAGCTGTTTTTT,CASSPGLAGTGELFF
TRBJ2-6,TRBV28,.,.,17,TGTGCCAGCATTCATTCCCAGGGGGGCCCTGGGGCCAACGTCCTGACTTTC,CASIHSQGGPGANVLTF
TRBJ1-1,TRBV19,.,.,14,TGTGCCAGTAGTATATGGCAGGTGGACACTGAAGCTTTCTTT,CASSIWQVDTEAFF
TRBJ2-1,TRBV4-2,.,TRBD2,16,TGTGCCAGCAGCCAAGATAGGACTAGCGGGAGTAATGAGCAGTTCTTC,CASSQDRTSGSNEQFF
TRBJ1-1,TRBV9,.,.,14,TGTGCCAGCAGCGTGGACAGTCTGAACACTGAAGCTTTCTTT,CASSVDSLNTEAFF
TRBJ1-5,TRBV27,few,TRBD1,14,TGTGCCAGCAGGGATGGACAGGGCTATCAGCCCCAGCATTTT,CASRDGQGYQPQHF
TRBJ2-3,TRBV30,.,TRBD2,16,TGTGCCCTTTCTAACGGGACTAGCGGGGTCACAGATACGCAGTATTTT,CALSNGTSGVTDTQYF
TRBJ2-6,TRBV9,.,.,15,TGTGCCAGCAGCCCGGGAATATTCACCCCTAACGTCCTGACTTTC,CASSPGIFTPNVLTF
TRBJ2-1,TRBV19,.,TRBD1,14,TGTGCCAGTAGTATTTACAGGGGTCGGGATGAGCAGTTCTTC,CASSIYRGRDEQFF
TRBJ2-7,TRBV7-2,.,TRBD2,18,TGTGCCAGCAGCCCCTTAGCGGGGGGGTCCCTCCAATCCTACGAGCAGTACTTC,CASSPLAGGSLQSYEQYF
TRBJ1-4,TRBV7-6,.,TRBD1,14,TGTGCCAGCAGCTTAGCAGGGGGCGACGAAAAACTGTTTTTT,CASSLAGGDEKLFF